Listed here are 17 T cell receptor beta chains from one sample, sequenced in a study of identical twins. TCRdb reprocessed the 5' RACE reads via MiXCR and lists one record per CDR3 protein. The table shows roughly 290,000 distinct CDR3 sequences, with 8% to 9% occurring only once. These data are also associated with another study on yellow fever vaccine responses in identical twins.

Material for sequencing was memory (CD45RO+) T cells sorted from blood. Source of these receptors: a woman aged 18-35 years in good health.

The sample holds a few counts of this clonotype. CDR3 sequence: CASSLAFGGMAETQYF. In nucleotides, the CDR3 is TGTGCCAGCAGCTTAGCGTTTGGAGGGATGGCAGAGACCCAGTACTTC. This rearrangement joins TRBV7-6 to TRBJ2-5; maybe TRBD2 (6 bases). V was shortened by 0 bases and J by 4 bases, with 15 bases between the two germline ends. Germline-derived CDR1 and CDR2 are SGHVS and FNYEAQ. The CDR3 spans 16 residues.

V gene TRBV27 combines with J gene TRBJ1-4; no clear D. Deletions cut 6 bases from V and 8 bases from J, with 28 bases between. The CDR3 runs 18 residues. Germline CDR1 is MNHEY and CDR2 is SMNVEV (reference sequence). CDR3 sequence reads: CASSLLSGESPIGEKLFF. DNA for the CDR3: TGTGCCAGCAGCCTCTTATCGGGTGAATCCCCAATCGGGGAAAAACTGTTTTTT.

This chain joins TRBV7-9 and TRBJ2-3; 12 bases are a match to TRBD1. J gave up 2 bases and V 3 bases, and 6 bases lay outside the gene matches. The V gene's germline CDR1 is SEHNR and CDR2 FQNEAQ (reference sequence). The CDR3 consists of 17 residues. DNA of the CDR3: TGTGCCAGCAGCTTCCGCGGGACAGGGGGCATCACAGATACGCAGTATTTT. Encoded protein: CASSFRGTGGITDTQYF.

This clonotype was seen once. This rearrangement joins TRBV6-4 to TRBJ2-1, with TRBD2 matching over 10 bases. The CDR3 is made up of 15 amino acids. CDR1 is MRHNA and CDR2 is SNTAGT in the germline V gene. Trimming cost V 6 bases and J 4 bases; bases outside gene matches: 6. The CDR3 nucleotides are TGTGCCAGCAGCGTAGAACTAGCGGGGTACAATGAGCAGTTCTTC. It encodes CASSVELAGYNEQFF.

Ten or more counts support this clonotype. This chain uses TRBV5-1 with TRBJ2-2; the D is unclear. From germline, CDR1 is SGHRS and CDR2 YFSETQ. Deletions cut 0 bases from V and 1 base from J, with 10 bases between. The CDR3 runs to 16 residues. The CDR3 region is CASSLDGQMNTGELFF. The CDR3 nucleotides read TGCGCCAGCAGCTTGGATGGGCAAATGAACACCGGGGAGCTGTTTTTT.

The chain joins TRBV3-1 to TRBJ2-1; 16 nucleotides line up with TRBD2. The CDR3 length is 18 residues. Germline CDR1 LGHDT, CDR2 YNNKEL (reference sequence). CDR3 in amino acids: CTFRPGTSGRARYNEQFF. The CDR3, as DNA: TGTACCTTCAGGCCCGGGACTAGCGGGAGGGCCCGGTACAATGAGCAGTTCTTC.

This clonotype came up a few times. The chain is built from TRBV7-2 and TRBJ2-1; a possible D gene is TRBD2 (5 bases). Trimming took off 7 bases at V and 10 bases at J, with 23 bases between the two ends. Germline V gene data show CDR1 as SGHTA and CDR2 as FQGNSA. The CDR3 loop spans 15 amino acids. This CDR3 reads CASIWAGPGSAEQFF. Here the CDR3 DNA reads TGTGCCAGCATCTGGGCCGGCCCTGGGAGCGCGGAGCAGTTCTTC.

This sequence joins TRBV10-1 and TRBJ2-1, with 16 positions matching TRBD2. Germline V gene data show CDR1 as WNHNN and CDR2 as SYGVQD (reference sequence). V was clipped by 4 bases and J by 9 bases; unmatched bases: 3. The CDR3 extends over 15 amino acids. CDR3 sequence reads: CASSAGTSGRGEQFF. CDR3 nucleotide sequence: TGCGCCAGCAGTGCCGGGACTAGCGGGAGGGGTGAGCAGTTCTTC.

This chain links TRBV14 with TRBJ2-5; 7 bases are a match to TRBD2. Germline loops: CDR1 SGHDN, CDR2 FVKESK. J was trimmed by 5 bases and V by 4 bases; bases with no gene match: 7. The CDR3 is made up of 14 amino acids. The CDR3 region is CASSLAGVVETQYF. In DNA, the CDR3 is TGTGCCAGCAGCCTCGCGGGAGTCGTGGAGACCCAGTACTTC.

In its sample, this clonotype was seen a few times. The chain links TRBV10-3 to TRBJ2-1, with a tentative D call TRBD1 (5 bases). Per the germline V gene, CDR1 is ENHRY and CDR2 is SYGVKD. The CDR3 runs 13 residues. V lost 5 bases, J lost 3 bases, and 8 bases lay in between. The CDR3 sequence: CAISRGSYNEQFF. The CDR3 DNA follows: TGTGCCATCAGTAGGGGCAGCTACAATGAGCAGTTCTTC.

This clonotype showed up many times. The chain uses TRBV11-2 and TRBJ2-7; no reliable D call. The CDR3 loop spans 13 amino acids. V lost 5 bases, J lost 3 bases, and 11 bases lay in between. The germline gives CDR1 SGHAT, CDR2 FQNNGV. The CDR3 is CASSRPLSYEQYF. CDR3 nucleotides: TGTGCCAGCAGCCGACCGCTTAGCTACGAGCAGTACTTC.

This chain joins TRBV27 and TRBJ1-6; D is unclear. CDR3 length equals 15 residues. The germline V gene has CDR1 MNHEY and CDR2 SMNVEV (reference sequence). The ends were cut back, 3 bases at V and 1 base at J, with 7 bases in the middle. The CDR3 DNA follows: TGTGCCAGCAGTTTCCGCGAGTCCTATAATTCACCCCTCCACTTT. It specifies CASSFRESYNSPLHF.

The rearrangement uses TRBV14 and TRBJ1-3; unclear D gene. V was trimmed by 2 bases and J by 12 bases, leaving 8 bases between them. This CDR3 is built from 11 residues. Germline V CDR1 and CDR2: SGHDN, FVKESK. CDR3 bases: TGTGCCAGCAGCCAACGTAATCACATATATTTT. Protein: CASSQRNHIYF.

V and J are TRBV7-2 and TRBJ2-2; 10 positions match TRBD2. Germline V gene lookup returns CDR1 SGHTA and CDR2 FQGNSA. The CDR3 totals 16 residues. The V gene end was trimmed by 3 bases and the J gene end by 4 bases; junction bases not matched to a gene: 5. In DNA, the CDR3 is TGTGCCAGCAGCTTCCTAGCGGGAGTTGGCACCGGGGAGCTGTTTTTT. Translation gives CASSFLAGVGTGELFF.

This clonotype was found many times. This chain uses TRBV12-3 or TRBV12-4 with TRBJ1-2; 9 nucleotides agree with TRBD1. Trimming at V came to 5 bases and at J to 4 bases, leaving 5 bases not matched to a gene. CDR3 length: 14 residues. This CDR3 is CASSRDREGYGYTF. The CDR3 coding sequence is TGTGCCAGCAGTCGGGACAGGGAGGGCTATGGCTACACCTTC.

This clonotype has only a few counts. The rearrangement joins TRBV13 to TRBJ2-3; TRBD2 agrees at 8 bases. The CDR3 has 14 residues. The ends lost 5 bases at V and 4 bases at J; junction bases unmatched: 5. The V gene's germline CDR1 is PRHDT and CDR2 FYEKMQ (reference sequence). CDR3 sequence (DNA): TGTGCCAGCAGCAAGGGACTAGGGGCAGATACGCAGTATTTT. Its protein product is CASSKGLGADTQYF.

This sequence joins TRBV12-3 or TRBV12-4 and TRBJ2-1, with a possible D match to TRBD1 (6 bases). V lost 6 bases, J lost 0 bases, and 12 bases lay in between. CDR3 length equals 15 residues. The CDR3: CASRVDRRSYNEQFF. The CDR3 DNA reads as TGTGCCAGCAGGGTAGACAGGCGCTCCTACAATGAGCAGTTCTTC.